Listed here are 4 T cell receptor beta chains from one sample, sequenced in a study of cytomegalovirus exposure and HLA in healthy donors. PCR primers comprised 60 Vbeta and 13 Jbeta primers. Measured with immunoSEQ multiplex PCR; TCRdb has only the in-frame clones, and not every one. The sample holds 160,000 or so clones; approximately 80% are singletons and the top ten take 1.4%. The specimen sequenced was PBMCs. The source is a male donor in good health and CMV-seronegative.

In nucleotides, the CDR3 is TGTGCCAGCAGCCGCCGGTCGGGGGTAGGAACTGAAGCTTTCTTT. It is translated as CASSRRSGVGTEAFF. The chain recombines TRBV14 with TRBJ1-1, with a possible D match to TRBD1 (5 bases). V lost 4 bases and J 5 bases, leaving 17 bases between the germline ends. Looked up from germline, CDR1 is SGHDN and CDR2 is FVKESK. This CDR3 is built from 15 residues. Complete variable domain (other parts from reference TRBV14 and TRBJ1-1): EAGVTQFPSHSVIEKGQTVTLRCDPISGHDNLYWYRRVMGKEIKFLLHFVKESKQDESGMPNNRFLAERTGGTYSTLKVQPAELEDSGVYFCASSRRSGVGTEAFFGQGTRLTVV.

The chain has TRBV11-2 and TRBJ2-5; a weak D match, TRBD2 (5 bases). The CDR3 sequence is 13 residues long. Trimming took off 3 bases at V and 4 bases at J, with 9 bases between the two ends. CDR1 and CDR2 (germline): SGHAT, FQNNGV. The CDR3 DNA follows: TGTGCCAGCAGCTTTCTACGGGGAGAGACCCAGTACTTC. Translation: CASSFLRGETQYF.

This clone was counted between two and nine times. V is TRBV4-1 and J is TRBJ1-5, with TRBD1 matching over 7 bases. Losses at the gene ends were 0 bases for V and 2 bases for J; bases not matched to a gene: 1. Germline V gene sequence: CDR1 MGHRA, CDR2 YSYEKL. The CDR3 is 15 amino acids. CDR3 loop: CASSQDTGGNQPQHF. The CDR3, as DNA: TGCGCCAGCAGCCAAGATACAGGGGGCAATCAGCCCCAGCATTTT.

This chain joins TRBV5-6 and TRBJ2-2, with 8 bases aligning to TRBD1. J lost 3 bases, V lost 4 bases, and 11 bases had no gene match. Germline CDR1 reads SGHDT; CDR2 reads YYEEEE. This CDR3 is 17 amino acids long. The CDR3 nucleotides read TGTGCCAGCAGCCTTACTACGGGACAGGTCTACACCGGGGAGCTGTTTTTT. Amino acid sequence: CASSLTTGQVYTGELFF.